This TCR beta chain derives from a study of shared clonotypes between healthy human individuals. Study-level points and caveats: Sequencing depth was expected to affect clonotype sharing among donors. The study found about 5% of naive CD4 clonotypes shared across a few donors.

It was across several immunoSEQ plates that each subset's genomic DNA was evenly split. Profiling relied on immunoSEQ multiplex PCR, and the TCRdb table lists in-frame clones only, not all of them. In the table there are 2 million to 2.5 million clones, roughly 93% of which are singletons. CDR3 length: 13 residues. Trimming cost V 6 bases and J 5 bases, with 10 bases left between them. Per the germline V gene, CDR1 is SGHNT and CDR2 is YENEEA. For this clone: The antigen is not known. The same CDR3 also results from other DNA sequences found in this sample.

The origin of this receptor is a man in his late teens or twenties in good health. Some clones in this sample may be carry-over from other donors' samples. The sequencing sample was made of naive CD4+ T cells from PBMCs. Documented subset: CD45RA+ positively selected. V gene TRBV11-3 combines with J gene TRBJ2-2, with TRBD2 as a possible D gene (6 bases). CDR3 nucleotide sequence: TGTGCCAGCAGTTCGCGGGGAACCGGGGAGCTGTTTTTT. Protein: CASSSRGTGELFF.